These 29 T cell receptor beta chains were all obtained from the same sample, sequenced in a study of cytomegalovirus exposure and HLA in healthy donors. The PCR contained 60 Vbeta and 13 Jbeta primers. Profiling relied on immunoSEQ multiplex PCR, and the TCRdb table lists in-frame clones only, not all of them. The table includes around 150,000 clones, roughly three quarters detected once. The sample comprised PBMCs. The receptors were sampled from a human donor in good health.

CDR3 in amino acids: CASSGGPHPTDTQYF. For the CDR3, the DNA is TGTGCCAGCAGTGGAGGGCCACACCCCACAGATACGCAGTATTTT. The chain employs TRBV27 and TRBJ2-3, with a possible D match to TRBD2 (6 bases). With 5 bases removed from V and 2 bases from J, the gap between germline ends came to 14 bases. The CDR3 is 15 residues long. CDR1 is MNHEY and CDR2 is SMNVEV in the germline V gene (reference sequence).

This chain joins TRBV28 and TRBJ2-7; possibly TRBD2 for D (7 bases). Germline loops: CDR1 MDHEN, CDR2 SYDVKM. V lost 6 bases, J lost 2 bases, and 20 bases lay in between. This CDR3 contains 16 residues. The CDR3 spells CASSSTGRGRTYEQYF. In DNA form, the CDR3 reads TGTGCCAGCAGCTCCACAGGGAGGGGCAGAACCTACGAGCAGTACTTC.

This sequence joins TRBV4-1 and TRBJ2-7; D uncertain. CDR3 size: 14 residues. Germline V gene sequence: CDR1 MGHRA, CDR2 YSYEKL. Trimming took 1 base from V and 4 from J, leaving 11 bases between them. The CDR3, as DNA: TGCGCCAGCAGCCAAGCGGCGGATAGTTACGAGCAGTACTTC. It specifies CASSQAADSYEQYF.

The chain uses TRBV7-9 and TRBJ2-1; TRBD2 is a possible D gene (5 bases). CDR1 is SEHNR and CDR2 is FQNEAQ in the germline V gene (reference sequence). The ends were cut back, 5 bases at V and 5 bases at J, with 7 bases in the middle. CDR3 size: 12 residues. In nucleotides, the CDR3 is TGTGCCAGCAGCCGACTAAACAATGAGCAGTTCTTC. Translated, it gives CASSRLNNEQFF.

This clone was detected only a few times. The CDR3 protein is CATRPPGLVYEQYF. As DNA, the CDR3 is TGTGCCACCCGTCCGCCGGGACTAGTCTACGAGCAGTACTTC. V is TRBV19 and J is TRBJ2-7; 8 nucleotides match TRBD2. The CDR3 has 14 amino acids. The J segment lost 3 bases and the V segment lost 10 bases, leaving 11 bases of the junction unmatched. Germline CDR1 LNHDA, CDR2 SQIVND (reference sequence).

The chain is built from TRBV6-5 and TRBJ1-5; D unresolved. Germline V gene data show CDR1 as MNHEY and CDR2 as SVGAGI. CDR3 length: 13 residues. With 4 bases removed from V and 4 bases from J, the gap between germline ends came to 8 bases. DNA of the CDR3: TGTGCCAGCAGTTCGGTCCGGAATCAGCCCCAGCATTTT. It encodes CASSSVRNQPQHF.

A single count supports this clone. V gene TRBV5-1 combines with J gene TRBJ2-3, with D maybe TRBD1 (6 bases). There are 15 residues in the CDR3. With 0 bases removed from V and 7 bases from J, the gap between germline ends came to 15 bases. Germline CDR1 SGHRS, CDR2 YFSETQ. CDR3 coding DNA: TGCGCCAGCAGCTTGGCTCCCACAGGGCGGAATACGCAGTATTTT. Amino acids: CASSLAPTGRNTQYF.

The V call is TRBV5-6, the J call TRBJ2-2; D call uncertain. The CDR3 is 12 residues long. In germline, CDR1 is SGHDT, CDR2 YYEEEE. V was shortened by 2 bases and J by 4 bases, with 3 bases between the two germline ends. The CDR3 spells CASSLLTGELFF. The CDR3 bases are TGTGCCAGCAGCTTACTCACCGGGGAGCTGTTTTTT.

The chain uses TRBV15 and TRBJ1-4; perhaps TRBD1 as D (6 bases). The CDR3 is 18 amino acids. The V end lost 5 bases, the J end lost 4 bases, and 23 bases lay between the germline ends. Germline loops: CDR1 LNHNV, CDR2 YYDKDF (reference sequence). In DNA, the CDR3 is TGTGCCACCAGCCGTTACGCGGGGCAAGGGGGGGTTAATGAAAAACTGTTTTTT. Its protein product is CATSRYAGQGGVNEKLFF.

The chain carries TRBV2 and TRBJ1-1; D may be TRBD1 (6 bases). Germline CDR1 and CDR2: SNHLY and FYNNEI. V lost 6 bases, J lost 0 bases, and 11 bases lay in between. This CDR3 comprises 14 residues. CDR3 residues: CASSRDMMNTEAFF. The CDR3 DNA follows: TGTGCCAGCAGCCGGGACATGATGAACACTGAAGCTTTCTTT.

The genes are TRBV19 and TRBJ1-1; TRBD1 matches at 7 bases. The V segment lost 5 bases and the J segment 0 bases; nucleotides outside the gene matches: 3. The CDR3 runs to 14 residues. CDR1 is LNHDA, CDR2 SQIVND, per germline (reference sequence). CDR3 nucleotides: TGTGCCAGTAGTTTGGGACAGCTGAACACTGAAGCTTTCTTT. Translating it yields CASSLGQLNTEAFF.

J is TRBJ1-5 and V is TRBV5-6; possible D gene TRBD1, 6 bases. There are 16 residues in the CDR3. The germline V gene has CDR1 SGHDT and CDR2 YYEEEE. V was shortened by 2 bases and J by 0 bases, with 12 bases between the two germline ends. In DNA, the CDR3 is TGTGCCAGCAGCTTACAGGGTACATATAGCAATCAGCCCCAGCATTTT. It specifies CASSLQGTYSNQPQHF.

The V gene is TRBV7-9, the J gene TRBJ2-1; 7 bases are shared with TRBD2. The CDR3 extends over 14 amino acids. Germline V lookup: CDR1 SEHNR, CDR2 FQNEAQ (reference sequence). After removal of 0 bases from V and 9 bases from J, the junction contained 5 bases not matched to a gene. CDR3 nucleotides: TGTGCCAGCAGCTTAGCGGGATCGGGGGGTGAGCAGTTCTTC. This sequence encodes CASSLAGSGGEQFF.

V and J are TRBV5-4 and TRBJ2-7; 7 bases align to TRBD2. The CDR3 loop spans 13 amino acids. CDR1 is SGHNT and CDR2 is YYREEE in the germline V gene (reference sequence). V was clipped by 2 bases and J by 4 bases; unmatched bases: 3. CDR3 sequence (DNA): TGTGCCAGCAGCTTCCCGGGGGGTTACGAGCAGTACTTC. This translates into CASSFPGGYEQYF.

This clone was observed a single time. The chain combines TRBV15 with TRBJ2-3; the match to TRBD2 covers 13 bases. The CDR3 extends over 17 amino acids. V trimming: 2 bases; J trimming: 2 bases; junction bases outside the gene matches: 4. The germline V gene has CDR1 LNHNV and CDR2 YYDKDF (reference sequence). The CDR3 coding sequence is TGTGCCACCAGCAGACCGGGACTAGCGGGAATCACAGATACGCAGTATTTT. It codes for CATSRPGLAGITDTQYF.

The chain has TRBV5-4 and TRBJ2-1, with TRBD1 matching 11 bases. V gave up 4 bases and J gave up 5 bases; unmatched junction bases: 5. This CDR3 has 15 residues. Germline V gives CDR1 SGHNT, CDR2 YYREEE (reference sequence). The CDR3 reads CASSRRTGGNNEQFF. The CDR3 nucleotides are TGTGCCAGCAGCCGACGGACAGGGGGCAACAATGAGCAGTTCTTC. The full variable domain, its missing parts supplied by reference TRBV5-4 and TRBJ2-1, is ETGVTQSPTHLIKTRGQQVTLRCSSQSGHNTVSWYQQALGQGPQFIFQYYREEENGRGNFPPRFSGLQFPNYSSELNVNALELDDSALYLCASSRRTGGNNEQFFGPGTRLTVL.

The gene calls are TRBV10-1 and TRBJ2-7, with D possibly TRBD1 on 6 matching bases. The CDR3 consists of 14 residues. Trimming removed 8 bases at V and 3 bases at J, with 17 bases between. Germline V gene lookup returns CDR1 WNHNN and CDR2 SYGVQD (reference sequence). The CDR3 spells CASSRNRDLYEQYF. The CDR3 region has the DNA TGCGCCAGCTCCAGAAACAGGGATCTCTACGAGCAGTACTTC.

The rearrangement joins TRBV19 to TRBJ2-7, with TRBD1 as a possible D gene (6 bases). The CDR3 runs to 15 residues. Trimming took 3 bases from V and 3 from J, leaving 15 bases between them. Per germline, CDR1 LNHDA and CDR2 SQIVND (reference sequence). The CDR3 region is CASSINQDSNYEQYF. CDR3 nucleotide sequence: TGTGCCAGTAGTATCAACCAGGACAGCAACTACGAGCAGTACTTC.

This clone was seen a few times. This sequence joins TRBV6-6 and TRBJ1-1; TRBD1 might be the D (6 bases). The CDR3 contains 13 residues. Germline V gene lookup returns CDR1 MNHNY and CDR2 SVGAGI (reference sequence). V was clipped by 7 bases and J by 1 base, with 10 bases between them. CDR3 sequence: CASNTQGNTEAFF. The CDR3 region has the DNA TGTGCCAGCAATACACAGGGGAACACTGAAGCTTTCTTT.

The CDR3 nucleotides are TGTGCCAGCAGTCGCAGGTCCGATACGCAGTATTTT. Translating it yields CASSRRSDTQYF. The V call is TRBV11-3, the J call TRBJ2-3; D remains unclear. Germline V gives CDR1 SGHNT, CDR2 YENEEA. V lost 6 bases and J lost 6, with 10 bases in between. The CDR3 consists of 12 residues.

This chain links TRBV18 with TRBJ2-3, with TRBD1 matching 8 bases. Trimming cost V 3 bases and J 0 bases; bases outside gene matches: 5. The CDR3 has 16 amino acids. Germline assignment: CDR1 KGHSH and CDR2 LQKENI. The CDR3 loop reads CASSPRGTGSTDTQYF. The CDR3 nucleotides read TGTGCCAGCTCACCTCGAGGGACAGGAAGCACAGATACGCAGTATTTT.

This chain joins TRBV19 and TRBJ1-5; 9 positions agree with TRBD1. The CDR3 loop spans 15 amino acids. Per the germline V gene, CDR1 is LNHDA and CDR2 is SQIVND (reference sequence). J gave up 2 bases and V 7 bases, and 6 bases lay outside the gene matches. CDR3 in DNA: TGTGCCAGTAAAGACAGGGGGTTCGGCAATCAGCCCCAGCATTTT. It yields the protein CASKDRGFGNQPQHF.

The V call is TRBV5-5, the J call TRBJ1-4; 8 bases are shared with TRBD1. This CDR3 is built from 15 residues. Germline CDR1 is SGHKS and CDR2 is YYEKEE (reference sequence). V lost 5 bases, J lost 7 bases, and 10 bases stayed unmatched. The CDR3 loop is CASRTVQGAREKLFF. Here the CDR3 DNA reads TGTGCCAGCAGGACTGTGCAGGGGGCGCGTGAAAAACTGTTTTTT.

J is TRBJ1-5 and V is TRBV4-2; the match to TRBD1 covers 8 bases. V dropped 5 bases and J dropped 1; count of bases not matched to a gene: 10. CDR1 is LGHNA and CDR2 is YNFKEQ in the germline V gene. The CDR3 length is 17 residues. The CDR3 nucleotides are TGTGCCAGCAGCTACACAGGGGGGATAGGGAGCAATCAGCCCCAGCATTTT. Translating it yields CASSYTGGIGSNQPQHF.

Here the CDR3 DNA reads TGTGCCAGTAGTATGCTCCGGGACAGAGCTTACAATGAGCAGTTCTTC. Translating gives CASSMLRDRAYNEQFF. The rearrangement joins TRBV19 to TRBJ2-1, with 7 nucleotides matching TRBD1. CDR3 length: 16 amino acids. Per the germline V gene, CDR1 is LNHDA and CDR2 is SQIVND (reference sequence). V dropped 3 bases and J dropped 4; count of bases not matched to a gene: 9.

This rearrangement joins TRBV25-1 to TRBJ2-3, with a possible D match to TRBD2 (5 bases). CDR1 and CDR2 (germline): MGHDK, SYGVNS. The CDR3 extends over 17 amino acids. Trimming took 1 base from V and 0 from J, leaving 14 bases between them. The CDR3 nucleotides are TGTGCCAGCAGTGAATCTTATAGGACTTTAAGCACAGATACGCAGTATTTT. It encodes CASSESYRTLSTDTQYF.

J is TRBJ1-1 and V is TRBV9; D is ambiguous. CDR3 length equals 13 residues. Germline CDR1 is SGDLS and CDR2 is YYNGEE. V shed 0 bases and J shed 5 bases, with 8 bases lying between them. The CDR3 DNA reads TGTGCCAGCAGCGTAGGAGATGGTACTGAAGCTTTCTTT. It is translated as CASSVGDGTEAFF.

This chain connects TRBV29-1 to TRBJ1-4; D possibly corresponds to TRBD1 (6 bases). The CDR3 sequence is 15 residues long. The ends were cut back, 7 bases at V and 6 bases at J, with 21 bases in the middle. CDR1 is SQVTM and CDR2 is ANQGSEA in the germline V gene. This CDR3 reads CSALATQGPYEKLFF. Written as DNA, the CDR3 is TGCAGCGCGTTGGCAACACAGGGACCATATGAAAAACTGTTTTTT.

Written as DNA, the CDR3 is TGTGCCAGCAGGCAAACCTACAGGGTTCCCGAGCAGTACTTC. Translated, it gives CASRQTYRVPEQYF. The rearrangement uses TRBV6-5 and TRBJ2-7, with D maybe TRBD1 (6 bases). This CDR3 is 14 amino acids long. The V gene's germline CDR1 is MNHEY and CDR2 SVGAGI. Trimming cost V 6 bases and J 6 bases, with 18 bases left between them.